The source of this T cell receptor beta chain is a study of patients and donors after allogeneic stem cell transplantation (dated by TCRdb to between 2020 and 2021). Compared with germline, V lacks 4 bases and J lacks 7 bases; bases without a gene match: 12. The germline V gene sets CDR1 to LGHNA and CDR2 to YNFKEQ. Including cysteine and phenylalanine, the CDR3 has 16 amino acids. Only the CDR3 DNA is retained, 48 bases long and in frame from the first base. About this clonotype itself: The antigen it recognizes is unknown. It has no much larger one-base neighbor in the sample; base qualities were not kept.

The library was built by means of RT-PCR. Sequenced using a NextSeq 550. TCRdb took the public reads, trimmed them with fastp at Q25, ran MiXCR for clone calling and kept in-frame beta chains. CDR3 protein sequences are deduplicated, and each keeps its most common genes and DNA. This sample has roughly 940,000 distinct CDR3 sequences in its table, and over 15% of those were observed once. The leading ten clones occupy about 6% of the sample. The specimen sequenced was blood, either unsorted or a sorted T cell fraction (not recorded which). Recombination connected TRBV4-2 to TRBJ2-7; TRBD2 fits 11 bases in the junction. The receptor comes from a human donor who was either an allogeneic HSCT recipient or a stem cell or donor lymphocyte infusion donor (not recorded which). It is not recorded whose cells these are; they may come from a transplant donor. The base sequence is TGTGCCAGCAGCCTCTTAGCGGGGGGGTCCGCCTGGGAGCAGTACTTC. This gives the protein CASSLLAGGSAWEQYF.